The clone carrying this TCR beta chain is a singleton in its sample. The data stem from a study of beta chain features in type 1 diabetes. Every single donor gave one heparinised blood draw, and these averaged roughly 100 mL. The trim removed 3 bases at V and 8 bases at J, leaving 6 bases unmatched. Germline loops: CDR1 GTSNPN, CDR2 SVGIG (reference sequence). There are 13 residues in the CDR3. Expressed TCRB transcripts were sequenced after all isolated RNA was converted to cDNA. Sequenced by immunoSEQ multiplex PCR; TCRdb stores in-frame clones only, minus some. The profile shows around 430,000 clones, approximately 31% of them singletons.

The chain is built from TRBV30 and TRBJ2-2, with 7 bases matching TRBD2. Sequenced: naive CD4+ T cells from blood. The receptor's source is a man in his late teens or twenties in good health. The CDR3 nucleotides read TGTGCCTGGAGGAGCCTAGCGGAGGGGGAGCTGTTTTTT. Its protein product is CAWRSLAEGELFF.